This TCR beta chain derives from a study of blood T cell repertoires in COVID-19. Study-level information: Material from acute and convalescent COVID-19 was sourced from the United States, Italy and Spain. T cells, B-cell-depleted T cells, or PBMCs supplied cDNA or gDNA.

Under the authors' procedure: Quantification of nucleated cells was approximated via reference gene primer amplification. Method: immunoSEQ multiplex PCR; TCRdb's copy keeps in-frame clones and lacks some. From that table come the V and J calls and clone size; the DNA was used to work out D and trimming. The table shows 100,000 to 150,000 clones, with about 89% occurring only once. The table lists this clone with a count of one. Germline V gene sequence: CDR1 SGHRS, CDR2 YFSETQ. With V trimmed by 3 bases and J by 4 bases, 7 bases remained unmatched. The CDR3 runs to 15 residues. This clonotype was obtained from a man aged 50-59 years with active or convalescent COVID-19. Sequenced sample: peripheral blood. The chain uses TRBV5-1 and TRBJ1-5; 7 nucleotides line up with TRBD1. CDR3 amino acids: CASSSTGATNQPQHF. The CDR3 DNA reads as TGCGCCAGCAGCTCTACAGGGGCAACGAATCAGCCCCAGCATTTT.